This T cell receptor (beta chain) was sequenced during a study of metastatic and nonmetastatic thyroid tumors. TCRdb re-called the PCR reads with MiXCR. This table has tens of thousands of clones, 15% to 20% appearing once. The germline gives CDR1 SGHVS, CDR2 FQNEAQ. The V and J ends lost 3 bases and 4 bases, in that order; junction bases with no gene match: 7. This CDR3 comprises 17 residues. No patient had received any treatment before thyroid surgery. The clonotype originates from a female donor with papillary thyroid cancer or a benign thyroid nodule (not recorded which). Some clones in this sample may be carry-over from other donors' samples. The V gene is TRBV7-8, the J gene TRBJ2-2, with 11 nucleotides matching TRBD2. Material for sequencing was blood. CDR3 sequence reads: CASSLVGTSGGTGELFF. The CDR3 region has the DNA TGTGCCAGCAGCTTGGTAGGGACTAGCGGAGGCACCGGGGAGCTGTTTTTT.